Listed here are 7 T cell receptor beta chains from one sample, sequenced in a study of OX40 agonist ivuxolimab in advanced cancers. The data were produced by immunoSEQ multiplex PCR, yet TCRdb's version contains in-frame clones alone and is incomplete. The sample yields 30,000 to 35,000 clones, under 85% seen once. This sample comprised CD4+ or CD8+ T cells sorted from blood, obtained in a trial of the OX40 agonist ivuxolimab. These receptor sequences come from an adult with an advanced solid tumor such as melanoma, head and neck, liver or kidney cancer.

The chain has TRBV28 and TRBJ1-1, with 7 bases identical to TRBD1. CDR1 is MDHEN and CDR2 is SYDVKM in the germline V gene. The CDR3 consists of 14 residues. The V segment lost 6 bases and the J segment 3 bases; nucleotides outside the gene matches: 7. CDR3 DNA: TGTGCCAGCAGCTTTAGGGGGCGGGACACTGAAGCTTTCTTT. Protein sequence: CASSFRGRDTEAFF. The whole variable domain, filled in from reference TRBV28 and TRBJ1-1, reads DVKVTQSSRYLVKRTGEKVFLECVQDMDHENMFWYRQDPGLGLRLIYFSYDVKMKEKGDIPEGYSVSREKKERFSLILESASTNQTSMYLCASSFRGRDTEAFFGQGTRLTVV.

The chain couples TRBV19 to TRBJ2-1; D ambiguous. From germline, CDR1 is LNHDA and CDR2 SQIVND (reference sequence). V lost 4 bases to trimming and J lost 5 bases, with 9 bases between them. The CDR3 consists of 13 residues. CDR3 amino acids: CASSTTGHNEQFF. The CDR3 coding sequence is TGTGCCAGTAGTACTACCGGCCACAATGAGCAGTTCTTC.

V usage is TRBV25-1 and J usage is TRBJ2-7, with a possible D match to TRBD1 (6 bases). From germline, CDR1 is MGHDK and CDR2 SYGVNS. This CDR3 contains 15 residues. V dropped 1 base and J dropped 2 bases, with 12 bases sitting between them. In nucleotides, the CDR3 is TGTGCCAGCAGTGAATCAGGGGAGAGGGCCTACGAGCAGTACTTC. The encoded protein is CASSESGERAYEQYF.

The V gene is TRBV5-1, the J gene TRBJ2-5; no clear D gene. V was trimmed by 4 bases and J by 3 bases, leaving 7 bases between them. The germline CDR1 and CDR2 sequences are SGHRS and YFSETQ. This CDR3 contains 12 residues. CDR3 nucleotides: TGCGCCAGCAGCGGTAAAGAAGAGACCCAGTACTTC. Protein sequence: CASSGKEETQYF. Full variable domain (outside the CDR3, taken from reference TRBV5-1 and TRBJ2-5): KAGVTQTPRYLIKTRGQQVTLSCSPISGHRSVSWYQQTPGQGLQFLFEYFSETQRNKGNFPGRFSGRQFSNSRSEMNVSTLELGDSALYLCASSGKEETQYFGPGTRLLVL.

The CDR3 loop is CASSKRTGQRNTGELFF. The CDR3 DNA follows: TGTGCCAGCAGCAAACGGACAGGGCAACGGAACACCGGGGAGCTGTTTTTT. This chain joins TRBV5-8 and TRBJ1-3, with TRBD1 identical over 8 bases. The J call may not be correct, given that the DNA end is closer to TRBJ2-2. Looked up from germline, CDR1 is SGHTS and CDR2 is YDEGEE. This CDR3 has 17 residues.

The chain has TRBV6-6 and TRBJ2-3, with TRBD1 identical over 9 bases. After removal of 7 bases from V and 3 bases from J, the junction contained 5 bases not matched to a gene. Germline V gene data show CDR1 as MNHNY and CDR2 as SVGAGI (reference sequence). The CDR3 runs 14 residues. The CDR3 DNA reads as TGTGCCAGCACCGGGACAGGGCAGACAGATACGCAGTATTTT. Encoded protein: CASTGTGQTDTQYF.

The chain is built from TRBV7-2 and TRBJ1-4, with TRBD1 matching over 7 bases. V gave up 5 bases and J gave up 0 bases; unmatched junction bases: 12. The CDR3 has 18 amino acids. The V gene's germline CDR1 is SGHTA and CDR2 FQGNSA. The chain's CDR3 is CASSRRQGSYATNEKLFF. The CDR3 nucleotides are TGTGCCAGCAGCCGTCGACAGGGCTCATACGCAACTAATGAAAAACTGTTTTTT.